The 30 T cell receptor beta chains presented below share a single source sample, sequenced in a study of blood T cell repertoires in COVID-19. The protocol was immunoSEQ multiplex PCR, while the TCRdb copy is restricted to in-frame clones and leaves out a portion. The repertoire has under 95,000 clones, 87% of them found once; the top ten carry 7.4%. What was sequenced was peripheral blood. These TCRs come from a human donor with acute or convalescent COVID-19. The donor label of this sample is uncertain.

This chain uses TRBV13 with TRBJ1-1; maybe TRBD1 (6 bases). CDR3 length: 14 residues. The germline V gene has CDR1 PRHDT and CDR2 FYEKMQ (reference sequence). V was cut by 7 bases and J by 7 bases, with 19 bases left in between. The CDR3 is CASTWSAGGGEAFF. In DNA, the CDR3 is TGTGCCAGCACCTGGAGCGCGGGGGGCGGTGAAGCTTTCTTT.

The chain links TRBV5-1 to TRBJ2-6; 7 bases are a match to TRBD1. The CDR3 is made up of 15 amino acids. V shed 4 bases, J shed 2 bases, and the junction held 3 bases outside the gene matches. Germline V gene data show CDR1 as SGHRS and CDR2 as YFSETQ. CDR3 in amino acids: CASSPQGAGANVLTF. CDR3 sequence (DNA): TGCGCCAGCAGCCCCCAGGGGGCTGGGGCCAACGTCCTGACTTTC.

This chain joins TRBV2 and TRBJ1-6; D may be TRBD1 (6 bases). Trimming removed 4 bases from V and 6 bases from J, with 13 bases in between. The CDR3 length is 15 residues. The germline V gene has CDR1 SNHLY and CDR2 FYNNEI. The CDR3 DNA reads TGTGCCAGCAGTGTTAGGGGGACCACTAATTCACCCCTCCACTTT. It codes for CASSVRGTTNSPLHF.

The rearrangement links TRBV5-5 to TRBJ2-6, with 11 bases aligning to TRBD1. V was clipped by 3 bases and J by 0 bases; unmatched bases: 5. This CDR3 is 18 amino acids long. Germline V lookup: CDR1 SGHKS, CDR2 YYEKEE (reference sequence). The CDR3 DNA reads TGTGCCAGCAGCTCCGGGACAGGGGGACTCTCTGGGGCCAACGTCCTGACTTTC. As protein: CASSSGTGGLSGANVLTF.

In this sample, this clone turned up once. The genes are TRBV6-5 and TRBJ1-1, with 8 nucleotides matching TRBD1. The germline gives CDR1 MNHEY, CDR2 SVGAGI. The CDR3 is 13 amino acids. J was trimmed by 4 bases and V by 7 bases; bases with no gene match: 5. DNA for the CDR3: TGTGCCAGCACCGAAACAGGGGGCACTGAAGCTTTCTTT. Translating gives CASTETGGTEAFF.

The chain employs TRBV6-5 and TRBJ2-3, with a tentative D call TRBD2 (5 bases). CDR1 is MNHEY and CDR2 is SVGAGI in the germline V gene. This CDR3 spans 13 amino acids. Trimming took 8 bases from V and 2 from J, leaving 11 bases between them. For the CDR3, the DNA is TGTGCCAGCCGGGGTGCGGCCACAGATACGCAGTATTTT. It encodes CASRGAATDTQYF.

The V gene is TRBV5-1, the J gene TRBJ2-3, with TRBD2 identical over 7 bases. CDR3 size: 16 residues. CDR1 and CDR2 (germline): SGHRS, YFSETQ. Trimming removed 0 bases from V and 4 bases from J; junction bases left unmatched: 8. The CDR3 reads CASSLAASGLADTQYF. CDR3 coding DNA: TGCGCCAGCAGCTTGGCGGCTAGCGGCCTCGCAGATACGCAGTATTTT. The full variable domain, in which reference TRBV5-1 and TRBJ2-3 provide the parts outside the CDR3, is KAGVTQTPRYLIKTRGQQVTLSCSPISGHRSVSWYQQTPGQGLQFLFEYFSETQRNKGNFPGRFSGRQFSNSRSEMNVSTLELGDSALYLCASSLAASGLADTQYFGPGTRLTVL.

This rearrangement joins TRBV24-1 to TRBJ2-3; TRBD1 aligns across 8 bases. The CDR3 contains 16 residues. Germline loops: CDR1 KGHDR, CDR2 SFDVKD. Trimming at V came to 6 bases and at J to 3 bases, leaving 10 bases not matched to a gene. Written as DNA, the CDR3 is TGTGCCACCAGTACGACGGACAGGGCCGGAACAGATACGCAGTATTTT. This sequence encodes CATSTTDRAGTDTQYF.

The rearrangement links TRBV19 to TRBJ1-6; D is perhaps TRBD1 (6 bases). Germline CDR1 and CDR2: LNHDA and SQIVND (reference sequence). V gave up 4 bases and J gave up 7 bases, with 14 bases separating them. The CDR3 consists of 15 residues. The CDR3 region is CASSNRVAWNSPLHF. Here the CDR3 DNA reads TGTGCCAGTAGTAACAGGGTGGCGTGGAATTCACCCCTCCACTTT. Complete variable domain (other parts from reference TRBV19 and TRBJ1-6): DGGITQSPKYLFRKEGQNVTLSCEQNLNHDAMYWYRQDPGQGLRLIYYSQIVNDFQKGDIAEGYSVSREKKESFPLTVTSAQKNPTAFYLCASSNRVAWNSPLHFGNGTRLTVT.

V usage is TRBV19 and J usage is TRBJ1-3, with D maybe TRBD1 (6 bases). V lost 5 bases to trimming and J lost 0 bases, with 14 bases between them. This CDR3 has 16 amino acids. Germline V gives CDR1 LNHDA, CDR2 SQIVND (reference sequence). This CDR3 is CASSPQTGHSGNTIYF. In nucleotides, the CDR3 is TGTGCCAGTAGTCCCCAGACAGGCCACTCTGGAAACACCATATATTTT.

The chain links TRBV6-4 to TRBJ2-5, with D possibly being TRBD2 (5 bases). This CDR3 is 16 amino acids long. V lost 2 bases and J 0 bases, leaving 13 bases between the germline ends. The germline V gene has CDR1 MRHNA and CDR2 SNTAGT. CDR3 sequence (DNA): TGTGCCAGCAGTGACGAAAAGGGAGACCACCAAGAGACCCAGTACTTC. This translates into CASSDEKGDHQETQYF.

The chain joins TRBV9 to TRBJ2-2, with 8 nucleotides matching TRBD1. V gave up 3 bases and J gave up 5 bases; unmatched junction bases: 6. The CDR3 consists of 15 residues. Germline CDR1 is SGDLS and CDR2 is YYNGEE. The chain's CDR3 is CASSGTGHRTGELFF. The DNA of the CDR3 is TGTGCCAGCAGCGGGACAGGGCATCGTACCGGGGAGCTGTTTTTT.

The chain couples TRBV19 to TRBJ1-3, with D perhaps matching TRBD1 (6 bases). CDR1 is LNHDA and CDR2 is SQIVND in the germline V gene (reference sequence). This CDR3 spans 13 amino acids. V was shortened by 6 bases and J by 2 bases, with 8 bases between the two germline ends. CDR3 loop: CASSTGTGNTIYF. In nucleotides, the CDR3 is TGTGCCAGTAGCACAGGGACTGGAAACACCATATATTTT.

The rearrangement joins TRBV7-9 to TRBJ2-1; 7 bases align to TRBD1. This CDR3 has 17 amino acids. J gave up 0 bases and V 3 bases, and 8 bases lay outside the gene matches. CDR1 and CDR2 (germline): SEHNR, FQNEAQ (reference sequence). The CDR3 DNA reads TGTGCCAGCAGCTTCTTACAGGGGACCCCCTCCTACAATGAGCAGTTCTTC. Translated, it gives CASSFLQGTPSYNEQFF.

The genes are TRBV6-6 and TRBJ1-2; possibly TRBD1 for D (6 bases). CDR1 MNHNY and CDR2 SVGAGI come from the germline V gene (reference sequence). V lost 2 bases and J 8 bases, leaving 12 bases between the germline ends. This CDR3 spans 13 amino acids. The CDR3 protein is CASSYTPTGGYTF. The CDR3 DNA reads TGTGCCAGCAGTTACACCCCGACAGGAGGCTACACCTTC.

The chain carries TRBV19 and TRBJ1-6, with no clear D. The V gene lost 6 bases and the J gene lost 8 bases, with 17 bases spanning the gap. The CDR3 contains 15 residues. Per germline, CDR1 LNHDA and CDR2 SQIVND (reference sequence). CDR3 in DNA: TGTGCCAGTAGAGCAGAGACTTTGGGAGATTCACCCCTCCACTTT. Translated, it gives CASRAETLGDSPLHF.

V is TRBV5-1 and J is TRBJ1-1, with a tentative D call TRBD1 (6 bases). From germline, CDR1 is SGHRS and CDR2 YFSETQ. There are 17 residues in the CDR3. V was clipped by 0 bases and J by 0 bases, with 15 bases between them. The CDR3 DNA follows: TGCGCCAGCAGCTTGGTCAGGGGCACGACCATGAACACTGAAGCTTTCTTT. Its translation: CASSLVRGTTMNTEAFF.

This chain connects TRBV6-2 or TRBV6-3 to TRBJ2-5, with 9 bases that match TRBD1. This CDR3 spans 14 amino acids. The V segment lost 6 bases and the J segment 5 bases; nucleotides outside the gene matches: 7. CDR1 and CDR2 from the germline V gene are MNHEY and SVGEGT. For the CDR3, the DNA is TGTGCCAGCAGCCTACCCGGGACAGGGGAGACCCAGTACTTC. Residues: CASSLPGTGETQYF.

V and J are TRBV6-4 and TRBJ1-2; D is unclear. This CDR3 region has 13 residues. V was pared by 6 bases and J by 6 bases, with 14 bases between. The germline V gene encodes CDR1 MRHNA and CDR2 SNTAGT. This chain's CDR3 is CASSAHGADGYTF. As DNA, the CDR3 is TGTGCCAGCAGCGCCCACGGCGCGGATGGCTACACCTTC.

CDR3 in DNA: TGTGCCAGCACCCTAGGACAGGATGGCTACACCTTC. It translates to CASTLGQDGYTF. The chain uses TRBV6-5 and TRBJ1-2; 7 positions match TRBD1. This CDR3 has 12 amino acids. V shed 7 bases, J shed 6 bases, and the junction held 5 bases outside the gene matches. From germline, CDR1 is MNHEY and CDR2 SVGAGI.

The CDR3 protein is CASRPGASGNTIYF. The CDR3 DNA reads TGTGCCAGCAGGCCAGGGGCATCTGGAAACACCATATATTTT. The chain employs TRBV7-9 and TRBJ1-3; D is perhaps TRBD1 (6 bases). Trimming left V 6 bases short and J 1 base short, with 10 bases between. The CDR3 has 14 amino acids. From germline, CDR1 is SEHNR and CDR2 FQNEAQ (reference sequence).

The gene calls are TRBV5-1 and TRBJ2-1; 8 bases are a match to TRBD1. V lost 3 bases and J lost 0; bases outside the gene matches: 5. From germline, CDR1 is SGHRS and CDR2 YFSETQ. The CDR3 sequence is 16 residues long. CDR3 bases: TGCGCCAGCAGCTCGACAGGGGATAGCTCCTACAATGAGCAGTTCTTC. Its protein is CASSSTGDSSYNEQFF.

This clone occurred once. Within the sample, other DNA sequences also encode this same CDR3. This chain joins TRBV30 and TRBJ1-1; D is possibly TRBD1 (6 bases). The CDR3 has 14 residues. In germline, CDR1 is GTSNPN, CDR2 SVGIG (reference sequence). V was cut by 0 bases and J by 2 bases, with 10 bases left in between. The CDR3 region has the DNA TGTGCCTGGAGTGTTCTACAGGGCAACACTGAAGCTTTCTTT. Translation gives CAWSVLQGNTEAFF.

The chain combines TRBV5-4 with TRBJ2-7, with D perhaps matching TRBD2 (6 bases). The germline gives CDR1 SGHNT, CDR2 YYREEE (reference sequence). The CDR3 covers 15 residues. Between the trimmed V and J ends, which lost 3 bases and 5 bases, there was a span of 18 bases. The CDR3 DNA reads TGTGCCAGCAGCTCCTTAATCGGGGGTCGCGACGAGCAGTACTTC. Translation: CASSSLIGGRDEQYF. The full variable domain, its missing parts supplied by reference TRBV5-4 and TRBJ2-7, is ETGVTQSPTHLIKTRGQQVTLRCSSQSGHNTVSWYQQALGQGPQFIFQYYREEENGRGNFPPRFSGLQFPNYSSELNVNALELDDSALYLCASSSLIGGRDEQYFGPGTRLTVT.

The V and J genes are TRBV28 and TRBJ1-6, with D possibly TRBD1 on 6 matching bases. V was pared by 5 bases and J by 10 bases, with 24 bases between. Germline V gives CDR1 MDHEN, CDR2 SYDVKM. This CDR3 contains 17 residues. The CDR3 DNA is TGTGCCAGCAGTCCTCCTCGAAACCGGGACATTGTCTCACCCCTCCACTTT. It is translated as CASSPPRNRDIVSPLHF.

This chain links TRBV28 with TRBJ1-2; D is possibly TRBD1 (6 bases). This CDR3 is built from 16 residues. Trimming left V 4 bases short and J 5 bases short, with 20 bases between. Germline CDR1 reads MDHEN; CDR2 reads SYDVKM. CDR3 in DNA: TGTGCCAGCAGTTCCCTCGGGGACATGGGGATATATGGCTACACCTTC. It encodes CASSSLGDMGIYGYTF.

The J gene is TRBJ2-7, the V gene TRBV5-6; 7 nucleotides agree with TRBD2. CDR1 is SGHDT, CDR2 YYEEEE, per germline. V lost 1 base and J lost 0; bases outside the gene matches: 4. The CDR3 length is 15 residues. This CDR3 reads CASSLISGVSYEQYF. CDR3 nucleotide sequence: TGTGCCAGCAGCTTGATCAGCGGGGTCTCCTACGAGCAGTACTTC.

V gene TRBV7-3 combines with J gene TRBJ2-1; 8 nucleotides align to TRBD1. Germline values: CDR1 SGHTA, CDR2 FQGTGA. V gave up 5 bases and J gave up 5 bases; unmatched junction bases: 8. This CDR3 contains 15 residues. CDR3 region: CASSPRQGRNNEQFF. CDR3 coding DNA: TGTGCCAGCAGCCCTCGACAGGGGCGGAACAATGAGCAGTTCTTC.

The V and J genes are TRBV29-1 and TRBJ2-5; TRBD1 matches 8 bases. The CDR3 spans 14 residues. J lost 4 bases, V lost 4 bases, and 8 bases had no gene match. Germline values: CDR1 SQVTM, CDR2 ANQGSEA. The CDR3 coding sequence is TGCAGCGTTGCTAGCCCAGGACAGGGAGAGACCCAGTACTTC. Translation: CSVASPGQGETQYF.

The J gene is TRBJ1-4, the V gene TRBV10-3; no definite D call. The length of the CDR3 is 17 residues. V was shortened by 2 bases and J by 0 bases, with 13 bases between the two germline ends. Germline lookup yields CDR1 ENHRY and CDR2 SYGVKD. The CDR3 coding sequence is TGTGCCATCAGTGAGACCATGCCCCGGGCAACTAATGAAAAACTGTTTTTT. As protein: CAISETMPRATNEKLFF.